The present T cell receptor beta chain was sequenced within a study of T cells in Graves' hyperthyroidism and ophthalmopathy. Study at large: Once the initial diagnosis was made, peripheral blood was obtained before any treatment.

The investigators amplified TCR beta CDR3 regions from RNA transcripts. In the first-round RT-PCR of the TCR CDR3, the HTBI primer set was used. TCRdb re-derived calls from the multiplex PCR reads in MiXCR, one entry per CDR3 protein. Of roughly 500,000 distinct CDR3 sequences listed, less than 25% are singletons. This clonotype was found a few times. CDR3 length: 15 amino acids. Germline V gives CDR1 SGHTA, CDR2 FQGNSA. V lost 5 bases, J lost 5 bases, and 9 bases stayed unmatched. The sequencing sample was made of blood. The genes are TRBV7-2 and TRBJ2-1; 7 nucleotides align to TRBD2. The clonotype was recovered from a woman in her seventies with Graves' ophthalmopathy. The CDR3 protein is CASSTDGRRNNEQFF. The CDR3 bases are TGTGCCAGCAGCACCGACGGGAGGCGAAACAATGAGCAGTTCTTC.